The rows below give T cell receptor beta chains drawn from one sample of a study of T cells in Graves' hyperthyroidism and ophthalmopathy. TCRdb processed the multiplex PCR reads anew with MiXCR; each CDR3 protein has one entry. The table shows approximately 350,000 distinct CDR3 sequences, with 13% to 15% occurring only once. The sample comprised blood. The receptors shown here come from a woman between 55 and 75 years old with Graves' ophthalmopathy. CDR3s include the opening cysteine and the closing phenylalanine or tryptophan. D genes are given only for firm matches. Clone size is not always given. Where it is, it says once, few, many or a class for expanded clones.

CDR3: CASSEYTGTGMYEQYF
length: 16
size: few
J: TRBJ2-7
V: TRBV25-1
D: TRBD1

CDR3: CASSEEGTADTQYF
length: 14
size: many
J: TRBJ2-3
V: TRBV2
D: .

CDR3: CASSAAWGPYEQYF
length: 14
size: .
J: TRBJ2-7
V: TRBV7-9
D: .

CDR3: CASIIQGFYGYTF
length: 13
size: many
J: TRBJ1-2
V: TRBV5-6
D: .

CDR3: CVSRPYSNQPQHF
length: 13
size: few
J: TRBJ1-5
V: TRBV6-1
D: .

CDR3: CASSGPGAGELFF
length: 13
size: many
J: TRBJ2-2
V: TRBV11-2
D: .

CDR3: CSAIQGSRGRNEQFF
length: 15
size: .
J: TRBJ2-1
V: TRBV20-1
D: .

CDR3: CASKLEGTTEAFF
length: 13
size: many
J: TRBJ1-1
V: TRBV12-3/TRBV12-4
D: .

CDR3: CASSPGQGASIGNQPQHF
length: 18
size: many
J: TRBJ1-5
V: TRBV6-1
D: TRBD1

CDR3: CASTFQGGSPTNEKLFF
length: 17
size: .
J: TRBJ1-4
V: TRBV4-1
D: .

CDR3: CATGGGVTDTQYF
length: 13
size: few
J: TRBJ2-3
V: TRBV27
D: TRBD2

CDR3: CASDKLGNQPQHF
length: 13
size: few
J: TRBJ1-5
V: TRBV6-1
D: .

CDR3: CASSGANQPQHF
length: 12
size: few
J: TRBJ1-5
V: TRBV6-2/TRBV6-3
D: .

CDR3: CASSTYRIKGYGYTF
length: 15
size: many
J: TRBJ1-2
V: TRBV11-2
D: .

CDR3: CASSWGDRGGTGELFF
length: 16
size: .
J: TRBJ2-2
V: TRBV12-3/TRBV12-4
D: TRBD1

CDR3: CASRTGAHSYEQYF
length: 14
size: many
J: TRBJ2-7
V: TRBV10-2
D: .

CDR3: CASRTLFKPDEAFF
length: 14
size: .
J: TRBJ1-1
V: TRBV6-5
D: .

CDR3: CAITPDRGVNEQYF
length: 14
size: .
J: TRBJ2-7
V: TRBV10-3
D: TRBD1

CDR3: CASSQGRGNTGELFF
length: 15
size: .
J: TRBJ2-2
V: TRBV14
D: .

CDR3: CAWTTGANQPQHF
length: 13
size: many
J: TRBJ1-5
V: TRBV30
D: .

CDR3: CASSLIGLAGADTQYF
length: 16
size: .
J: TRBJ2-3
V: TRBV11-2
D: TRBD2

CDR3: CASSPKEGGPGETQYF
length: 16
size: few
J: TRBJ2-5
V: TRBV28
D: TRBD1

CDR3: CASSWTSGTGELFF
length: 14
size: many
J: TRBJ2-2
V: TRBV5-1
D: TRBD2

CDR3: CASSGDRGHEQFF
length: 13
size: many
J: TRBJ2-1
V: TRBV6-1
D: TRBD1

CDR3: CAISEHETPYF
length: 11
size: .
J: TRBJ2-5
V: TRBV10-3
D: .

CDR3: CASSQLAGSDTGELFF
length: 16
size: .
J: TRBJ2-2
V: TRBV3-1
D: .

CDR3: CASSILEGAAHEQFF
length: 15
size: few
J: TRBJ2-1
V: TRBV19
D: .

CDR3: CASSGTASTDTQYF
length: 14
size: many
J: TRBJ2-3
V: TRBV2
D: .

CDR3: CASSQDGGSGSDEQYF
length: 16
size: .
J: TRBJ2-7
V: TRBV4-2
D: TRBD2

CDR3: CASSVAGDRNTEAFF
length: 15
size: few
J: TRBJ1-1
V: TRBV9
D: .

CDR3: CAAVGNYGYTF
length: 11
size: .
J: TRBJ1-2
V: TRBV28
D: .

CDR3: CASSQGVSYEQYF
length: 13
size: many
J: TRBJ2-7
V: TRBV27
D: TRBD1

CDR3: CASSFLPYEQYF
length: 12
size: many
J: TRBJ2-7
V: TRBV28
D: .

CDR3: CASSKAGGKTQYF
length: 13
size: many
J: TRBJ2-5
V: TRBV28
D: .

CDR3: CASSDKSNQPQHF
length: 13
size: .
J: TRBJ1-5
V: TRBV6-1
D: .

CDR3: CASSFGTNQETQYF
length: 14
size: few
J: TRBJ2-5
V: TRBV5-4
D: .

CDR3: CASSQEGTSQPQHF
length: 14
size: few
J: TRBJ1-5
V: TRBV4-1
D: .

CDR3: CSARGDQGWEQYF
length: 13
size: many
J: TRBJ2-7
V: TRBV20-1
D: .

CDR3: CASSQGRGGSYNEQFF
length: 16
size: many
J: TRBJ2-1
V: TRBV7-3
D: .

CDR3: CASSHLAGAGYEQYF
length: 15
size: few
J: TRBJ2-7
V: TRBV4-1
D: TRBD2

CDR3: CASRAQASSYEQYF
length: 14
size: many
J: TRBJ2-7
V: TRBV2
D: .

CDR3: CSARDPLAGGTYNEQFF
length: 17
size: many
J: TRBJ2-1
V: TRBV20-1
D: TRBD2

CDR3: CASSLGVGTTYEQYF
length: 15
size: .
J: TRBJ2-7
V: TRBV5-1
D: .

CDR3: CASSARGGTDTQYF
length: 14
size: many
J: TRBJ2-3
V: TRBV28
D: .